This T cell receptor beta chain was documented in a study of blood T cells in healthy people across ages. Next came a second PCR, run for about 7 to 12 cycles, which used a sample-barcoded 5' primer along with a J-beta primer mix. TCRdb called the 5' RACE reads again in MiXCR, with one record for every CDR3 protein. The profile shows about 640,000 distinct CDR3 sequences, roughly 53% of them singletons. The extraction recovered at least 5.5 micrograms of total RNA per sample. This clonotype turned up a few times. Germline assignment: CDR1 DFQATT and CDR2 SNEGSKA (reference sequence). V was shortened by 4 bases and J by 8 bases, with 14 bases between the two germline ends. The CDR3 contains 12 residues.

The chain has TRBV20-1 and TRBJ1-2; the D gene is possibly TRBD1 (6 bases). The specimen sequenced was blood. The clonotype was recovered from a man aged 60 to 75 in good health. The CDR3 is CSATGEQFGYTF. CDR3 in DNA: TGCAGTGCTACAGGGGAGCAGTTCGGCTACACCTTC.